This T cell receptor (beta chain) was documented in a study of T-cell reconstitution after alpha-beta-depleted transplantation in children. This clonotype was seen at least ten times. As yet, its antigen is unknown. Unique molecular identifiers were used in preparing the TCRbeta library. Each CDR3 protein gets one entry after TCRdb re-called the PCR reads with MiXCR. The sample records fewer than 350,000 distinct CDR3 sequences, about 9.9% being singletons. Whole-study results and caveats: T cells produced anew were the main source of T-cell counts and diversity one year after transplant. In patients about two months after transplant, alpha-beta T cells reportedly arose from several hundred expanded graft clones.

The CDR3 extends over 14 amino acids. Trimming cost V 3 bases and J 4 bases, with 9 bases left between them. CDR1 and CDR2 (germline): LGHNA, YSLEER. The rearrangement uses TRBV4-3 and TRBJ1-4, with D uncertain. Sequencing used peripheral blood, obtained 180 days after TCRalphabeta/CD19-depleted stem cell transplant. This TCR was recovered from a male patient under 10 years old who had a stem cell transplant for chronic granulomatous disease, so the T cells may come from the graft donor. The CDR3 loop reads CASSQKARNEKLFF. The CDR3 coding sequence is TGCGCCAGCAGCCAGAAGGCCCGTAATGAAAAACTGTTTTTT.